The 8 T cell receptor beta chains below all came from one sample that was sequenced in a study of identical twins' blood T cells. TCRdb re-called the 5' RACE reads through MiXCR, storing one row per CDR3 protein. The repertoire has 300,000 to 400,000 distinct CDR3 sequences, about 28% of them found once; the top ten carry around 5.6%. Sample: PBMCs. These receptors originate from a woman aged 18 to 49 in good health.

The chain has TRBV6-4 and TRBJ2-2, with D tentatively TRBD1 (6 bases). V lost 6 bases, J lost 1 base, and 18 bases lay in between. Germline values: CDR1 MRHNA, CDR2 SNTAGT. This CDR3 has 17 residues. DNA of the CDR3: TGTGCCAGCAGCCTTTTTCCGGGACACAAGAACACCGGGGAGCTGTTTTTT. Protein: CASSLFPGHKNTGELFF.

J is TRBJ2-5 and V is TRBV19, with unresolved D. The CDR3 spans 17 residues. In germline, CDR1 is LNHDA, CDR2 SQIVND (reference sequence). The V gene lost 3 bases and the J gene lost 2 bases, with 19 bases spanning the gap. Here the CDR3 reads CASSILGGNLLQETQYF. CDR3 nucleotides: TGTGCCAGTAGTATTTTAGGTGGGAACCTCCTTCAAGAGACCCAGTACTTC.

This clonotype has just a few counts. The rearrangement uses TRBV11-2 and TRBJ2-7; D not certain. CDR3 size: 14 residues. Between the trimmed V and J ends, which lost 4 bases and 3 bases, there was a span of 13 bases. CDR1 and CDR2 from the germline V gene are SGHAT and FQNNGV. CDR3 in amino acids: CASSSGIGDYEQYF. CDR3 sequence (DNA): TGTGCCAGCAGCTCCGGAATAGGAGACTACGAGCAGTACTTC. The full variable domain, rest sourced from reference TRBV11-2 and TRBJ2-7, is EAGVAQSPRYKIIEKRQSVAFWCNPISGHATLYWYQQILGQGPKLLIQFQNNGVVDDSQLPKDRFSAERLKGVDSTLKIQPAKLEDSAVYLCASSSGIGDYEQYFGPGTRLTVT.

This clonotype has just a few counts. The V call is TRBV20-1, the J call TRBJ1-1; D possibly corresponds to TRBD1 (5 bases). The CDR3 runs 14 residues. The V gene lost 4 bases and the J gene lost 10 bases, with 22 bases spanning the gap. Germline V gene lookup returns CDR1 DFQATT and CDR2 SNEGSKA (reference sequence). In DNA form, the CDR3 reads TGCAGTGCTATGAAGGGGACCCCCGGTCTGCGAGCTTTCTTT. This encodes CSAMKGTPGLRAFF.

The rearrangement uses TRBV20-1 and TRBJ2-1; TRBD2 matches at 8 bases. V shed 1 base and J 6 bases; nucleotides not matched to a gene: 8. Germline V gene data show CDR1 as DFQATT and CDR2 as SNEGSKA (reference sequence). The CDR3 is 15 residues long. The CDR3 region is CSARVSGRTVNEQFF. The CDR3 coding sequence is TGCAGTGCTAGAGTGAGCGGGAGAACTGTCAATGAGCAGTTCTTC.

With regard to this clonotype: One end of the junction does not line up with germline, which may come from a read error. This chain joins TRBV6-5 and TRBJ1-2; D is unresolved. CDR3 length equals 12 residues. Per germline, CDR1 MNHEY and CDR2 SVGAGI. The CDR3 is CVSSSGGSGYTF. The CDR3 DNA reads as TGTGTCAGCAGTTCGGGTGGGAGCGGCTACACCTTC.

In this sample, this clonotype turned up a few times. V and J are TRBV6-5 and TRBJ1-6; D is uncertain. The V gene's germline CDR1 is MNHEY and CDR2 SVGAGI. V was trimmed by 2 bases and J by 3 bases, leaving 14 bases between them. The CDR3 runs to 17 residues. CDR3 loop: CASSYRAGGNYNSPLHF. As DNA, the CDR3 is TGTGCCAGCAGTTACAGGGCAGGAGGGAACTATAATTCACCCCTCCACTTT.

This clonotype was observed a few times. The CDR3 carries no conserved terminal phenylalanine or tryptophan, so it likely arises from a read error. The chain is built from TRBV20-1 and TRBJ1-2, with D uncertain. This CDR3 is built from 16 residues. V was cut by 1 base and J by 5 bases, with 20 bases left in between. Germline V gene sequence: CDR1 DFQATT, CDR2 SNEGSKA (reference sequence). The CDR3 is CSARGEWTRSGYGYTS. DNA of the CDR3: TGCAGTGCTAGAGGGGAATGGACTCGAAGTGGGTATGGCTACACCTCC.